This T cell receptor (beta chain) is from a study of T-cell memory formation after mild COVID-19. TCRdb reprocessed the 5' RACE reads via MiXCR and lists one record per CDR3 protein. The sample consists of fewer than 95,000 distinct CDR3 sequences, less than 15% of them appearing once. Study-level findings and limits: The CD4+ clones that contracted clustered mainly within CM and EM, and the CD8+ clones concentrated in EMRA.

V lost 6 bases, J lost 7 bases, and 5 bases stayed unmatched. The CDR3 totals 12 residues. Germline CDR1 is SQVTM and CDR2 is ANQGSEA. In regard to this clonotype: Antigen specificity is unknown.

The sequenced sample was PBMCs or a T cell subset sorted from them (not recorded which). The sequence was collected from an adult woman who had mild COVID-19 (a few samples of this study predate the infection). Cell type and time point are not known. The J gene is TRBJ1-2, the V gene TRBV29-1, with 10 bases identical to TRBD1. As DNA, the CDR3 is TGCAGCGTCGCCGGGACAGGGGTTGGCTACACCTTC. Encoded protein: CSVAGTGVGYTF.